What follows is one TCR beta chain and its context. Its antigen is currently unknown. The data were obtained in a study of T cells after yellow fever vaccination. CDR1 is MNHEY, CDR2 SVGEGT, per germline. The CDR3 extends over 16 amino acids. V was pared by 5 bases and J by 0 bases, with 7 bases of the junction left unmatched. TCRdb redid the calling of the 5' RACE reads with MiXCR, one entry per CDR3 protein. This table has hundreds of thousands of distinct CDR3 sequences, 21% appearing once. The study, taken as a whole, reports: Overall, a small share of clonotypes was seen in both CD4 and CD8 compartments. Weaker in magnitude, the secondary response showed a faster peak on day 5 versus 15.

This clonotype was obtained from a man aged 18 to 29 who received the YFV17D yellow fever vaccine. The source material was PBMCs, sampled roughly 20 days after the first yellow fever vaccination. This chain uses TRBV6-2 or TRBV6-3 with TRBJ1-1; 9 bases are shared with TRBD1. The CDR3, as DNA: TGTGCCAGCAGTCAACACGGGACAGGGATGAACACTGAAGCTTTCTTT. It is translated as CASSQHGTGMNTEAFF.